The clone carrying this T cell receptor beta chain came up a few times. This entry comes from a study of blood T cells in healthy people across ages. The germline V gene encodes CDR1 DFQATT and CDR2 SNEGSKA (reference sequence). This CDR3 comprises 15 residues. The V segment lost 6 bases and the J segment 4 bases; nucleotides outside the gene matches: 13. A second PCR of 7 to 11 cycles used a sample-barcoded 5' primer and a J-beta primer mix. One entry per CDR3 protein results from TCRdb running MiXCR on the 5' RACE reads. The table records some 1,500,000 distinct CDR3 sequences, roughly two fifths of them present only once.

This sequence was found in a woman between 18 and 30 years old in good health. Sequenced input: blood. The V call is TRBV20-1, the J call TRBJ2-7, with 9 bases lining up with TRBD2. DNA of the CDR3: TGCAGTGCCCCTGACCATAGCGGGAGTAAATACGAGCAGTACTTC. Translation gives CSAPDHSGSKYEQYF.